This T cell receptor beta chain was captured in a study of T cell changes during pregnancy in multiple sclerosis (dated by TCRdb to about 2019). About the full investigation: The study looked at changes in the T cell repertoire across pregnancy in women with multiple sclerosis.

Regarding this clone: Its target antigen remains unknown. Base quality data are lacking; no much larger clone is found one base away.

The library relied on the immunoSEQ multiplex PCR assay. Entries here come from immuneACCESS through TCRdb and include only in-frame sequences with V and J called. Some clones fail to appear in such tables; in the studies checked, an unresolved V gene covers under half of the shortfall, and the cause of the remainder is unknown. The sample table holds roughly 30,000 clones, of which approximately 88% were seen once. 0.45% to 0.6% of the sample goes to the ten largest clones. V trim: 0 bases; J trim: 12 bases; unmatched bases: 5. The germline V gene sets CDR1 to MGHRA and CDR2 to YSYEKL. The CDR3 covers 13 residues, taking in both the cysteine and the phenylalanine. The CDR3 DNA has 39 bases and is translated from base 1.

The input for sequencing was CD4+ T cells from peripheral blood mononuclear cells, taken in the first trimester of pregnancy. The sequence was obtained from a female donor in good health, enrolled as a control in a pregnancy study. Rearrangement joined TRBV4-1 to TRBJ2-4, and 7 junctional nucleotides match TRBD2. The sequence in DNA is TGCGCCAGCAGCCAAGAGGCTAGCGGTAATCAGTACTTC. Translated, this gives CASSQEASGNQYF.